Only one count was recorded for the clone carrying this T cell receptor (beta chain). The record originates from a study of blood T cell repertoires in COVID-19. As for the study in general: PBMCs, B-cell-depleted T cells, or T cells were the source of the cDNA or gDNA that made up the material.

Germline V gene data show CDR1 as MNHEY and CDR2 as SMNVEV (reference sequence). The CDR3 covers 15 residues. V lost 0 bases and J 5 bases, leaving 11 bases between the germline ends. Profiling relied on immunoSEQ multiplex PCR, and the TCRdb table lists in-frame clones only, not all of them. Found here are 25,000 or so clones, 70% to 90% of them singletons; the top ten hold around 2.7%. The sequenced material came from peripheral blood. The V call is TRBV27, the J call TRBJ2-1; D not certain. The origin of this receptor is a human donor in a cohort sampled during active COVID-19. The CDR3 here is CASSLSRTINNEQFF. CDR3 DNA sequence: TGTGCCAGCAGTTTATCACGCACTATTAACAATGAGCAGTTCTTC.